This T cell receptor beta chain was captured by sequencing in a study of cytomegalovirus exposure and HLA in healthy donors. The primer mix had 60 Vbeta and 13 Jbeta primers. Produced via immunoSEQ multiplex PCR; TCRdb's table is partial and in-frame only. The sample consists of over 65,000 clones, over 75% of them appearing once. This receptor was obtained from a middle-aged man in good health and CMV-seronegative. The sequencing input was PBMCs.

CDR3 protein: CASSLDYGDTEQYF. The CDR3 DNA sequence: TGTGCCAGCAGCTTAGATTATGGGGACACCGAGCAGTACTTC. The genes are TRBV11-2 and TRBJ2-7, with D possibly TRBD1 on 6 matching bases. From germline, CDR1 is SGHAT and CDR2 FQNNGV. The CDR3 loop spans 14 amino acids. Trimming left V 0 bases short and J 6 bases short, with 12 bases between.